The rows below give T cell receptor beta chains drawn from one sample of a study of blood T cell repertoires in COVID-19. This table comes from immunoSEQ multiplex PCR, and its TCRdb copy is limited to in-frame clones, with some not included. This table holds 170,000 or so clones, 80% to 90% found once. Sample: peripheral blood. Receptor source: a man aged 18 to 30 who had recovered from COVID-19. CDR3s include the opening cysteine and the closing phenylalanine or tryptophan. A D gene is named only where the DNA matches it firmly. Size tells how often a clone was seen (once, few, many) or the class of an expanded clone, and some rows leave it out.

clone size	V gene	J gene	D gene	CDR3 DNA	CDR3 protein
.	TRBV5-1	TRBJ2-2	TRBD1	TGCGCCAGCAGCTCTTCCGGGACAGGTCACACCGGGGAGCTGTTTTTT	CASSSSGTGHTGELFF
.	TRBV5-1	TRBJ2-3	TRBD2	TGCGCCAGCAGTTGGGAGGGTGATACGCAGTATTTT	CASSWEGDTQYF
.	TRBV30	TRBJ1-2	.	TGTGCCTTAGGGGTGGGTGGCTACACCTTC	CALGVGGYTF
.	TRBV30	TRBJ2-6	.	TGTGCCGGTAGCCAGGGGGGGGCCAACGTCCTGACTTTC	CAGSQGGANVLTF
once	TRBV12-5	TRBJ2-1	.	TGTGCTAGTGGTTTTCAGCGGCCGAAAAAACCGGGGGATGAGCAGTTCTTC	CASGFQRPKKPGDEQFF
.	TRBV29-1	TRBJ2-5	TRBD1	TGCAGCGCCGGGACAGGGGGCCTGGGGGAGACCCAGTACTTC	CSAGTGGLGETQYF
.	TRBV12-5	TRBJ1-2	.	TGTGCTAGTGGTTCCTCAGGGGCGTCTGGCTACACCTTC	CASGSSGASGYTF
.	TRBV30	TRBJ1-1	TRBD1	TGTGCCTGGAGTTGGACAGGGAAGAACACTGAAGCTTTCTTT	CAWSWTGKNTEAFF
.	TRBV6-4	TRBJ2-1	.	TGTGCCAGCAGTGAAAACTTCAACCGGCCAGGGTCCAATGAGCAGTTCTTC	CASSENFNRPGSNEQFF
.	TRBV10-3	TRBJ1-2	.	TGTGCCATCAGGGAGGGGCCCCCTGAATATGGCTACACCTTC	CAIREGPPEYGYTF
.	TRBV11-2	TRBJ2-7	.	TGTGCCAGCAGCTTACGGGAGACCTACGAGCAGTACTTC	CASSLRETYEQYF
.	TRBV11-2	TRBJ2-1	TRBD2	TGTGCCAGCAGCTTACAGGGACTAGCGGGAAACAATGAGCAGTTCTTC	CASSLQGLAGNNEQFF
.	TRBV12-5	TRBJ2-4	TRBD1	TGTGCTAGTGGTCCAAGGACAGGGGGGATGTTAGCCAAAAACATTCAGTACTTC	CASGPRTGGMLAKNIQYF
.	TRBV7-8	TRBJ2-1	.	TGTGCCAGCAGCTCTCCCCGGTTGCGGGGTGAGCAGTTCTTC	CASSSPRLRGEQFF
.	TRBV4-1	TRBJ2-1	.	TGCGCCAGCAGCCAAGCGGGGGACAATGAGCAGTTCTTC	CASSQAGDNEQFF
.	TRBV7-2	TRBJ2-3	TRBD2	TGTGCCAGCAGCTCGCTCCCCTCCCGGGGGGAGGATACGCAGTATTTT	CASSSLPSRGEDTQYF
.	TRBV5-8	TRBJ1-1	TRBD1	TGTGCCAGCAGCCCGCGGAGGACAGGAACAAGGAACACTGAAGCTTTCTTT	CASSPRRTGTRNTEAFF
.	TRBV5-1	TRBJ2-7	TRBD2	TGCGCCAGCAGCTTGGATGTTAGCGGGAGACTTCGATCCTACGAGCAGTACTTC	CASSLDVSGRLRSYEQYF
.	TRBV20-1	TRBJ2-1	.	TGCAGTGCTAGTTCCCCCGGGATTGGGGGGTTGGTCAATGAGCAGTTCTTC	CSASSPGIGGLVNEQFF
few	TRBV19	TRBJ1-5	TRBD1	TGTGCCAGTACCCCGACAGGGGCTAGCAATCAGCCCCAGCATTTT	CASTPTGASNQPQHF
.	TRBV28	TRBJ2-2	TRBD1	TGTGCCAGCAGTCTCGACAGGGGGCGATTTGGCGGGGAGCTGTTTTTT	CASSLDRGRFGGELFF
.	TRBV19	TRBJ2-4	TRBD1	TGTGCCAGTAGTGCCACCATCCCGGGACAGGGCCGGCTAGCCAAAAACATTCAGTACTTC	CASSATIPGQGRLAKNIQYF
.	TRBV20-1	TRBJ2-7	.	TGCAGTGCTAGTCGACCAGGGGCGGGCGAGCAGTACTTC	CSASRPGAGEQYF
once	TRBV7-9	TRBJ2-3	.	TGTGCCAGCAGCCCCTTGCCCTCAGAAACGCAGTATTTT	CASSPLPSETQYF
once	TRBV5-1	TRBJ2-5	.	TGCGCCAGCAGCTCGGGCGGGAACCAAGAGACCCAGTACTTC	CASSSGGNQETQYF
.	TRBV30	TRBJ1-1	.	TGTGCCTGGACTAGGGGTACTGAAGCTTTCTTT	CAWTRGTEAFF
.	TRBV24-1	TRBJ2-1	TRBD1	TGTGCCACCAGTGATTTGCCCCAATCCCGGGACAGGGATCAGTTGAATGAGCAGTTCTTC	CATSDLPQSRDRDQLNEQFF
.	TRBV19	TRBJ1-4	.	TGTGCCAGTAGTGCCCTAACTCTCGAAAAACTGTTTTTT	CASSALTLEKLFF
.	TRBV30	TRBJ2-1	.	TGTGCCTGGAGCCCCGGGAATGAGCAGTTCTTC	CAWSPGNEQFF
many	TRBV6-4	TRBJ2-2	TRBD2	TGTGCCAGCAGTCCCCTGGCGGGAGAGGTCACCGGGGAGCTGTTTTTT	CASSPLAGEVTGELFF
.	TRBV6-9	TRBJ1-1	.	TGTGCCAGCACTCCCCAGGGGAACACTGAAGCTTTCTTT	CASTPQGNTEAFF
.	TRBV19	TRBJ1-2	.	TGTGCCAGTAGTTGGGAGGTATTCGTCTCTGGCTACACCTTC	CASSWEVFVSGYTF
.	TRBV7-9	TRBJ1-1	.	TGTGCCAGCAGCGCTAGGGGAGGCGGCACTGAAGCTTTCTTT	CASSARGGGTEAFF
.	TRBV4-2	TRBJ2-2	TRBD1	TGTGCCAGCAGCCAAGACGGGAAGACGCTACAGGGGAGGAACACCGGGGAGCTGTTTTTT	CASSQDGKTLQGRNTGELFF
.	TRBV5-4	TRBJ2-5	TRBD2	TGTGCCAGCGGACTAGCGGGAGATAGGAGTGAGACCCAGTACTTC	CASGLAGDRSETQYF
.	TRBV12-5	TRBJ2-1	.	TGTGCTAGTGGGGGGCTAGGCGCCCTGCCCTACAATGAGCAGTTCTTC	CASGGLGALPYNEQFF
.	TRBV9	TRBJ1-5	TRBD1	TGTGCCAGCAACCGACCTCCCGACAGGGGCGGCCAGCCCCAGCATTTT	CASNRPPDRGGQPQHF
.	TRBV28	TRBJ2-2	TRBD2	TGTGCCAGCAGTTTGGGAGGGAGAAACACCGGGGAGCTGTTTTTT	CASSLGGRNTGELFF
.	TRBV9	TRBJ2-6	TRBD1	TGTGCCAGCAGCGTAGGTGAGGGGACAGGTTCCTCTGGGGCCAACGTCCTGACTTTC	CASSVGEGTGSSGANVLTF
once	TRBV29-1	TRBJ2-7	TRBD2	TGCAGCGCCGGGACTAGGGGTTACTACGAGCAGTACTTC	CSAGTRGYYEQYF
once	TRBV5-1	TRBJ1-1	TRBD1	TGCGCCAGCAGGTCGGGGGACAGATACACTGAAGCTTTCTTT	CASRSGDRYTEAFF
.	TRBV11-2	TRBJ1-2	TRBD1	TGTGCCAGCAGCAGGGACAGGGCCAACTATGGCTACACCTTC	CASSRDRANYGYTF
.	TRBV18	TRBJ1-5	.	TGTGCCAGCTCACCTTCGGGATTATCCCAACCTAGCAATCAGCCCCAGCATTTT	CASSPSGLSQPSNQPQHF
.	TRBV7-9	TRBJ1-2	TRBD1	TGTGCCAGCAGAGCCCGGGACAGGGGGCAAAATGGCTACACCTTC	CASRARDRGQNGYTF
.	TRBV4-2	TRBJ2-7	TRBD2	TGTGCCAGCAGCCCCACGACGGGGGGAAGGGGCTACGAGCAGTACTTC	CASSPTTGGRGYEQYF
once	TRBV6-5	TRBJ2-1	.	TGTGCCAGCAGTTATGGCTATGAGCAGTTCTTC	CASSYGYEQFF
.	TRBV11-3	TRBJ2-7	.	TGTGCCAGCAGCTTAGGGCCTTCCTACGAGCAGTACTTC	CASSLGPSYEQYF
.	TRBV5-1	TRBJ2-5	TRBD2	TGCGCCAGCAGACTTCTCGCGGGAGTTGGGGAGACCCAGTACTTC	CASRLLAGVGETQYF